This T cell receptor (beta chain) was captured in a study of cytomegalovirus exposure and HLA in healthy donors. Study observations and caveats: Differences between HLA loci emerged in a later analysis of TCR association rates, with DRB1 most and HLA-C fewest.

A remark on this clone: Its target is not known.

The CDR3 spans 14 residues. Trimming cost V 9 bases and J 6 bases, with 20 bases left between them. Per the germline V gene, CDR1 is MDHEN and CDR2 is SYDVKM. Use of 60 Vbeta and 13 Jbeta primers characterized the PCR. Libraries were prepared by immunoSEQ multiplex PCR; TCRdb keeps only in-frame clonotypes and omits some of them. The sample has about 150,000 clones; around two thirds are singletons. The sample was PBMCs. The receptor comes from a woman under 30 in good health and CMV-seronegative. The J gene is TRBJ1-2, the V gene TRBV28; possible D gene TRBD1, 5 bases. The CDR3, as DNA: TGTGCCAGTCGCCACGGACGGGGGAAACATGGCTACACCTTC. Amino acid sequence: CASRHGRGKHGYTF.